Presented here are 23 T cell receptor beta chains from one specimen sequenced in a study of blood T cell repertoires in COVID-19. This table comes from immunoSEQ multiplex PCR, and its TCRdb copy is limited to in-frame clones, with some not included. Seen here are 360,000 or so clones, roughly 89% observed once, and the top ten hold roughly 3.9%. The specimen was peripheral blood. The receptors originated from a woman aged 55-75 years with COVID-19, enrolled during active disease.

This chain joins TRBV11-1 and TRBJ2-5; the match to TRBD1 covers 7 bases. Germline V gene data show CDR1 as SGHAT and CDR2 as FQDESV (reference sequence). V gave up 6 bases and J gave up 5 bases; unmatched junction bases: 3. This CDR3 contains 12 residues. This CDR3 is CASRSTGETQYF. In DNA form, the CDR3 reads TGTGCCAGCAGATCGACAGGGGAGACCCAGTACTTC.

This chain joins TRBV4-1 and TRBJ1-1; D is uncertain. This CDR3 has 15 residues. Germline loops: CDR1 MGHRA, CDR2 YSYEKL. Trimming stripped 4 bases from V and 2 bases from J, with 14 bases between. The CDR3 protein is CASSRGSTLNTEAFF. For the CDR3, the DNA is TGCGCCAGCAGCCGAGGCTCGACCCTAAACACTGAAGCTTTCTTT.

This chain connects TRBV3-1 (or the pseudogene TRBV3-2) to TRBJ1-2, with D perhaps TRBD1 (5 bases). Germline CDR1 reads LGHDT; CDR2 reads YNNKEL (reference sequence). The CDR3 loop spans 14 amino acids. V was shortened by 1 base and J by 3 bases, with 9 bases between the two germline ends. CDR3 nucleotide sequence: TGTGCCAGCAGCCAAGTTGCAGGGTACTATGGCTACACCTTC. Residues: CASSQVAGYYGYTF.

In this sample, this clone turned up once. This sequence joins TRBV19 and TRBJ1-3, with a possible D match to TRBD1 (6 bases). The germline V and J ends were trimmed by 1 base and 0 bases, with 13 bases remaining between them. There are 17 residues in the CDR3. Germline V gene lookup returns CDR1 LNHDA and CDR2 SQIVND (reference sequence). As DNA, the CDR3 is TGTGCCAGTAGTATAGGCCCCGACAGGTACTCTGGAAACACCATATATTTT. It is translated as CASSIGPDRYSGNTIYF.

The chain employs TRBV27 and TRBJ2-3; 13 bases align to TRBD2. The CDR3 spans 21 residues. V lost 4 bases to trimming and J lost 2 bases; unmatched junction nucleotides: 18. Germline CDR1 reads MNHEY; CDR2 reads SMNVEV (reference sequence). CDR3 residues: CASSSSTQGLAGARFTDTQYF. The CDR3 nucleotides are TGTGCCAGCAGTTCCTCCACCCAAGGACTAGCGGGGGCCAGATTCACAGATACGCAGTATTTT.

Here the CDR3 reads CASSDLGGAREKLFF. CDR3 nucleotides: TGTGCCAGCAGTGATCTAGGGGGCGCTAGGGAAAAACTGTTTTTT. The chain carries TRBV6-1 and TRBJ1-4; 7 nucleotides match TRBD1. The germline gives CDR1 MNHNS, CDR2 SASEGT. The CDR3 is 15 amino acids. V shed 3 bases and J 8 bases; nucleotides not matched to a gene: 9.

The gene calls are TRBV5-1 and TRBJ1-4; possible D gene TRBD1, 5 bases. This CDR3 spans 15 amino acids. Trimming cost V 1 base and J 12 bases, with 19 bases left between them. The germline gives CDR1 SGHRS, CDR2 YFSETQ. DNA for the CDR3: TGCGCCAGCAGCTTGACGCAGGTCGGCGGGGGGGAACTGTTTTTT. It codes for CASSLTQVGGGELFF. The full variable domain, its missing parts supplied by reference TRBV5-1 and TRBJ1-4, is KAGVTQTPRYLIKTRGQQVTLSCSPISGHRSVSWYQQTPGQGLQFLFEYFSETQRNKGNFPGRFSGRQFSNSRSEMNVSTLELGDSALYLCASSLTQVGGGELFFGSGTQLSVL.

V gene TRBV4-2 combines with J gene TRBJ1-1; D might be TRBD1 (6 bases). Germline lookup yields CDR1 LGHNA and CDR2 YNFKEQ. V was clipped by 3 bases and J by 5 bases, with 19 bases between them. This CDR3 has 16 residues. The CDR3 DNA follows: TGTGCCAGCAGCCAGGGGGGCCGGGGCGGGGGGACTGAAGCTTTCTTT. Encoded protein: CASSQGGRGGGTEAFF.

The gene calls are TRBV5-4 and TRBJ1-1; 8 positions agree with TRBD1. Unmatched junction bases numbered 8, after V lost 5 bases and J lost 2 bases. Germline V gene sequence: CDR1 SGHNT, CDR2 YYREEE (reference sequence). The CDR3 is 15 amino acids. This CDR3 is CASSPGQVRNTEAFF. The CDR3 coding sequence is TGTGCCAGCAGTCCGGGACAGGTCCGAAACACTGAAGCTTTCTTT.

V and J are TRBV7-2 and TRBJ1-5; tentatively, D is TRBD1 (5 bases). The CDR3 is 14 residues long. CDR1 is SGHTA and CDR2 is FQGNSA in the germline V gene. Trimming pared 1 base from V and 9 bases from J, leaving 13 bases between. The CDR3 nucleotides read TGTGCCAGCAGCTTAGGACGGGGGTACGGGCCCCAGCATTTT. It is translated as CASSLGRGYGPQHF.

V usage is TRBV7-2 and J usage is TRBJ2-4; 7 bases align to TRBD2. Germline V gene data show CDR1 as SGHTA and CDR2 as FQGNSA. CDR3 length: 16 amino acids. V lost 5 bases, J lost 0 bases, and 7 bases stayed unmatched. The CDR3 DNA reads as TGTGCCAGCAGCCCAGCGGGAAATTTAGCCAAAAACATTCAGTACTTC. Its protein is CASSPAGNLAKNIQYF.

The chain is built from TRBV25-1 and TRBJ1-2, with no clear D. V was trimmed by 0 bases and J by 8 bases, leaving 7 bases between them. Germline V CDR1 and CDR2: MGHDK, SYGVNS. The CDR3 runs 12 residues. The CDR3 region is CASSEYGFGYTF. The CDR3 region has the DNA TGTGCCAGCAGTGAATACGGTTTCGGCTACACCTTC.

This chain joins TRBV19 and TRBJ1-1, with TRBD1 as a possible D gene (6 bases). Per germline, CDR1 LNHDA and CDR2 SQIVND (reference sequence). There are 15 residues in the CDR3. The germline V and J ends were trimmed by 6 bases and 5 bases, with 19 bases remaining between them. The CDR3 loop reads CASRVRGAEGTEAFF. CDR3 in DNA: TGTGCCAGTAGGGTGCGGGGGGCGGAGGGTACTGAAGCTTTCTTT. Filled out from reference TRBV19 and TRBJ1-1, the complete variable domain reads DGGITQSPKYLFRKEGQNVTLSCEQNLNHDAMYWYRQDPGQGLRLIYYSQIVNDFQKGDIAEGYSVSREKKESFPLTVTSAQKNPTAFYLCASRVRGAEGTEAFFGQGTRLTVV.

This clone was recorded only once. The gene calls are TRBV5-4 and TRBJ2-3; a weak D match, TRBD1 (5 bases). Trimming cost V 5 bases and J 9 bases, with 16 bases left between them. CDR1 SGHNT and CDR2 YYREEE come from the germline V gene (reference sequence). The CDR3 contains 13 residues. In nucleotides, the CDR3 is TGTGCCAGCAGTCGAGACCAGGGTGGAACGCAGTATTTT. This encodes CASSRDQGGTQYF.

The rearrangement links TRBV7-3 to TRBJ2-3; 11 positions agree with TRBD2. The CDR3 consists of 17 residues. From germline, CDR1 is SGHTA and CDR2 FQGTGA. V trimming: 0 bases; J trimming: 6 bases; junction bases outside the gene matches: 8. The CDR3 region has the DNA TGTGCCAGCAGCTTAACGAGGGCTAGCGGGGGGTCCGATACGCAGTATTTT. Protein product: CASSLTRASGGSDTQYF.

The chain joins TRBV5-4 to TRBJ1-1; 7 bases match TRBD1. Trimming removed 0 bases from V and 0 bases from J; junction bases left unmatched: 5. This CDR3 contains 16 residues. The germline gives CDR1 SGHNT, CDR2 YYREEE (reference sequence). The CDR3 sequence: CASSLGGDSLNTEAFF. The CDR3, as DNA: TGTGCCAGCAGCTTGGGGGGGGACAGTTTGAACACTGAAGCTTTCTTT.

This sequence joins TRBV13 and TRBJ2-7; maybe TRBD2 (7 bases). The CDR3 has 13 amino acids. With 5 bases removed from V and 5 bases from J, the gap between germline ends came to 13 bases. Germline V gene lookup returns CDR1 PRHDT and CDR2 FYEKMQ (reference sequence). The CDR3 reads CASSEGGPDEQYF. The CDR3 nucleotides are TGTGCCAGCAGCGAGGGGGGGCCGGACGAGCAGTACTTC.

The chain carries TRBV28 and TRBJ2-7; 8 nucleotides line up with TRBD1. J gave up 5 bases and V 6 bases, and 6 bases lay outside the gene matches. Germline V gene lookup returns CDR1 MDHEN and CDR2 SYDVKM. This CDR3 is built from 13 residues. The CDR3 region is CASSDRGFNEQYF. For the CDR3, the DNA is TGTGCCAGCAGCGACAGGGGTTTCAACGAGCAGTACTTC.

This clone was found once. The V call is TRBV28, the J call TRBJ1-2; unclear D gene. V dropped 3 bases and J dropped 8 bases, with 22 bases sitting between them. Germline CDR1 and CDR2: MDHEN and SYDVKM. The CDR3 runs to 16 residues. CDR3 sequence reads: CASSFLRTREVSGYTF. The CDR3 bases are TGTGCCAGCAGTTTCCTCCGAACACGGGAGGTTTCGGGCTACACCTTC.

V and J are TRBV19 and TRBJ2-7; 7 positions match TRBD1. Trimming cost V 3 bases and J 3 bases; bases outside gene matches: 8. CDR3 size: 15 residues. Germline-derived CDR1 and CDR2 are LNHDA and SQIVND (reference sequence). CDR3 DNA sequence: TGTGCCAGTAGTATGTTCTCAGGGGGAGACTACGAGCAGTACTTC. Translating gives CASSMFSGGDYEQYF.

The count of this clone is one. The chain carries TRBV10-3 and TRBJ1-3; TRBD1 might be the D (6 bases). The V end lost 8 bases, the J end lost 0 bases, and 8 bases lay between the germline ends. The CDR3 contains 13 residues. From germline, CDR1 is ENHRY and CDR2 SYGVKD. The CDR3 is CAIAGDSGNTIYF. The DNA for the CDR3 is TGTGCCATCGCAGGGGACTCTGGAAACACCATATATTTT.

This chain uses TRBV19 with TRBJ1-5; a weak D match, TRBD1 (6 bases). CDR3 length: 15 residues. V was pared by 5 bases and J by 2 bases, with 13 bases between. In germline, CDR1 is LNHDA, CDR2 SQIVND (reference sequence). The CDR3 spells CASSAKQGGNQPQHF. The CDR3 nucleotides read TGTGCCAGTAGTGCCAAACAGGGCGGCAATCAGCCCCAGCATTTT.

V gene TRBV7-2 combines with J gene TRBJ1-4, with 7 nucleotides matching TRBD1. With 5 bases clipped from V and 0 bases from J, the junction kept 9 bases outside the gene matches. The V gene's germline CDR1 is SGHTA and CDR2 FQGNSA. The CDR3 is 17 amino acids. This CDR3 reads CASSPYRGEATNEKLFF. CDR3 bases: TGTGCCAGCAGCCCCTACAGGGGAGAAGCAACTAATGAAAAACTGTTTTTT.